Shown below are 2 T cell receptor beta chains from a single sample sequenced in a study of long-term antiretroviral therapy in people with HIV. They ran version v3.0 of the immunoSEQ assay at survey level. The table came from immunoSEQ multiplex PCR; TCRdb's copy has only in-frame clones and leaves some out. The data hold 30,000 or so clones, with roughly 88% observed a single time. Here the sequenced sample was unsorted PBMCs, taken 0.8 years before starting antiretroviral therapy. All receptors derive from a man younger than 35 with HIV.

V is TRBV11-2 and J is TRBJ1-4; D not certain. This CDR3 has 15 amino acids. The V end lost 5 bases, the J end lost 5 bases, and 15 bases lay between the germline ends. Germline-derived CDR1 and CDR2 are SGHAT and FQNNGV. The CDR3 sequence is CASSPTISPNEKLFF. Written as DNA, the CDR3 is TGTGCCAGCAGCCCCACCATCAGTCCAAATGAAAAACTGTTTTTT. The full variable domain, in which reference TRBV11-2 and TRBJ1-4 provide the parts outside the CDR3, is EAGVAQSPRYKIIEKRQSVAFWCNPISGHATLYWYQQILGQGPKLLIQFQNNGVVDDSQLPKDRFSAERLKGVDSTLKIQPAKLEDSAVYLCASSPTISPNEKLFFGSGTQLSVL.

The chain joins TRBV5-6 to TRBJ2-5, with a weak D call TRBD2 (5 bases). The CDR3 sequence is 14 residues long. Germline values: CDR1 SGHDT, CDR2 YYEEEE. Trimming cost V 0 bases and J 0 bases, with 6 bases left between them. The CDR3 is CASSLGGYQETQYF. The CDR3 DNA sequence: TGTGCCAGCAGCTTGGGCGGGTACCAAGAGACCCAGTACTTC.